This TCR beta chain was identified in a study of T cell responses to AZD1222 COVID-19 vaccine. Sequenced by immunoSEQ multiplex PCR; TCRdb stores in-frame clones only, minus some. The sample holds some 150,000 clones; approximately 91% are singletons and the top ten take 5.4%. Between the trimmed V and J ends, which lost 3 bases and 5 bases, there was a span of 17 bases. The CDR3 consists of 15 residues. From germline, CDR1 is SGHRS and CDR2 YFSETQ. This chain uses TRBV5-1 with TRBJ1-1; D is unresolved. This sequence was found in an adult who received the MenACWY meningococcal vaccine as a control. The specimen comprised peripheral blood, sampled 28 days after the second dose of the MenACWY control vaccine. Here the CDR3 reads CASSSDGRERTEAFF. Written as DNA, the CDR3 is TGCGCCAGCAGCTCCGACGGGAGGGAAAGAACTGAAGCTTTCTTT. Looking up the rest from reference TRBV5-1 and TRBJ1-1 gives the full variable domain: KAGVTQTPRYLIKTRGQQVTLSCSPISGHRSVSWYQQTPGQGLQFLFEYFSETQRNKGNFPGRFSGRQFSNSRSEMNVSTLELGDSALYLCASSSDGRERTEAFFGQGTRLTVV.